The 25 T cell receptor beta chains below come from one sample, sequenced in a study of T cell responses to AZD1222 COVID-19 vaccine. Measured with immunoSEQ multiplex PCR; TCRdb has only the in-frame clones, and not every one. The data contain more than 75,000 clones, under 90% of them singletons. The source was peripheral blood, collected on day 0 of AZD1222 vaccination. These receptors all come from an adult in good health.

DNA for the CDR3: TGTGCCAGTCAGGCGGCGGTCACCGGGGAGCTGTTTTTT. This codes for CASQAAVTGELFF. The chain couples TRBV28 to TRBJ2-2; D is undetermined. The CDR3 spans 13 residues. Germline CDR1 MDHEN, CDR2 SYDVKM. V was shortened by 9 bases and J by 4 bases, with 12 bases between the two germline ends.

The table lists this clone with a count of one. The chain recombines TRBV5-1 with TRBJ2-1; 14 positions agree with TRBD2. In germline, CDR1 is SGHRS, CDR2 YFSETQ. V trimming: 3 bases; J trimming: 1 base; junction bases outside the gene matches: 6. There are 18 residues in the CDR3. The CDR3 DNA is TGCGCCAGCAGCTCCCGGGGACTAGCGGGAGATTCCTACAATGAGCAGTTCTTC. This translates into CASSSRGLAGDSYNEQFF.

This sequence joins TRBV7-9 and TRBJ1-1, with D possibly TRBD1 on 5 matching bases. The CDR3 consists of 13 residues. The germline V gene encodes CDR1 SEHNR and CDR2 FQNEAQ (reference sequence). V lost 8 bases, J lost 0 bases, and 10 bases lay in between. CDR3 sequence: CASCRGMNTEAFF. In DNA, the CDR3 is TGTGCCAGCTGCCGGGGGATGAACACTGAAGCTTTCTTT.

The gene calls are TRBV7-6 and TRBJ1-5; D is possibly TRBD1 (6 bases). Germline V gene lookup returns CDR1 SGHVS and CDR2 FNYEAQ. Trimming shortened V by 4 bases and J by 6 bases, and 16 bases separated the two germline ends. This CDR3 region has 15 residues. The CDR3 sequence is CASSSLMGAAQPQHF. The DNA of the CDR3 is TGTGCCAGCAGCTCCTTGATGGGGGCGGCTCAGCCCCAGCATTTT.

This clone was counted a few times. This rearrangement joins TRBV7-2 to TRBJ2-7; D gene ambiguous. This CDR3 region has 13 residues. The V and J ends lost 3 bases and 6 bases respectively, with 12 bases between them. Germline values: CDR1 SGHTA, CDR2 FQGNSA. The CDR3 nucleotides read TGTGCCAGCAGCTTCTCGGCGGAGAGCGAGCAGTACTTC. As protein: CASSFSAESEQYF.

This clone was seen just once. The gene calls are TRBV6-1 and TRBJ1-2; tentatively, D is TRBD1 (5 bases). The CDR3 extends over 15 amino acids. In germline, CDR1 is MNHNS, CDR2 SASEGT. V was clipped by 0 bases and J by 5 bases, with 13 bases between them. The CDR3, as DNA: TGTGCCAGCAGTGAAGCGATCCGGGGCGGGTATGGCTACACCTTC. It codes for CASSEAIRGGYGYTF.

The V call is TRBV6-5, the J call TRBJ1-5; no reliable D call. The CDR3 runs to 15 residues. V shed 6 bases and J shed 6 bases, with 18 bases lying between them. Germline loops: CDR1 MNHEY, CDR2 SVGAGI. This CDR3 is CASRVTSSISQPQHF. In DNA form, the CDR3 reads TGTGCCAGCAGAGTTACTAGTAGTATTTCTCAGCCCCAGCATTTT.

This clone was observed a handful of times. The chain carries TRBV27 and TRBJ2-5, with no clear D. The CDR3 runs 15 residues. V lost 0 bases to trimming and J lost 2 bases, with 10 bases between them. Germline lookup yields CDR1 MNHEY and CDR2 SMNVEV (reference sequence). The chain's CDR3 is CASSLSVAGQETQYF. CDR3 sequence (DNA): TGTGCCAGCAGTTTATCGGTGGCCGGACAAGAGACCCAGTACTTC.

V gene TRBV7-3 combines with J gene TRBJ2-3, with a tentative D call TRBD1 (6 bases). This CDR3 contains 14 residues. The V and J ends lost 5 bases and 0 bases respectively, with 9 bases between them. Germline V gives CDR1 SGHTA, CDR2 FQGTGA. For the CDR3, the DNA is TGTGCCAGCAGCGAACAGGGTAGCACAGATACGCAGTATTTT. Translating gives CASSEQGSTDTQYF.

This clone was counted a single time. This sequence joins TRBV18 and TRBJ1-5; tentative D call: TRBD1 (6 bases). The V end was cut by 3 bases, the J end by 0 bases, with 12 bases between. CDR3 length: 16 amino acids. The germline V gene has CDR1 KGHSH and CDR2 LQKENI. The CDR3 protein is CASSPVGAVSNQPQHF. The CDR3 DNA sequence: TGTGCCAGCTCACCTGTGGGGGCGGTTAGCAATCAGCCCCAGCATTTT. The entire variable domain, with the rest obtained from reference TRBV18 and TRBJ1-5, is as follows: NAGVMQNPRHLVRRRGQEARLRCSPMKGHSHVYWYRQLPEEGLKFMVYLQKENIIDESGMPKERFSAEFPKEGPSILRIQQVVRGDSAAYFCASSPVGAVSNQPQHFGDGTRLSIL.

The chain uses TRBV7-2 and TRBJ2-3; 12 positions match TRBD2. The CDR3 runs to 18 residues. Germline CDR1 SGHTA, CDR2 FQGNSA. Trimming took 5 bases from V and 5 from J; bases not matched to a gene: 14. The CDR3 DNA is TGTGCCAGCAGCCCGTTTGTGGCTAGCGGGAGGGCCTTAGATACGCAGTATTTT. It encodes CASSPFVASGRALDTQYF.

The rearrangement joins TRBV7-3 to TRBJ2-1, with D perhaps TRBD1 (5 bases). Germline CDR1 and CDR2: SGHTA and FQGTGA. This CDR3 is built from 16 residues. The V and J ends lost 1 base and 0 bases respectively, with 10 bases between them. CDR3 DNA: TGTGCCAGCAGCTTAATAGCTGACAGCTCCTACAATGAGCAGTTCTTC. This gives the protein CASSLIADSSYNEQFF.

This clone was counted once. V gene TRBV28 combines with J gene TRBJ1-2; 8 nucleotides match TRBD1. The J segment lost 4 bases and the V segment lost 2 bases, leaving 6 bases of the junction unmatched. Germline assignment: CDR1 MDHEN and CDR2 SYDVKM. This CDR3 spans 15 amino acids. CDR3 sequence: CASSLSGTGVYGYTF. DNA of the CDR3: TGTGCCAGCAGTTTAAGCGGGACAGGTGTCTATGGCTACACCTTC.

The J gene is TRBJ2-3, the V gene TRBV4-3, with D possibly being TRBD2 (5 bases). The CDR3 covers 15 residues. From germline, CDR1 is LGHNA and CDR2 YSLEER. V lost 0 bases and J 6 bases, leaving 13 bases between the germline ends. CDR3 bases: TGCGCCAGCAGCCAAGATTCCCGGACTTGGGATACGCAGTATTTT. Translation gives CASSQDSRTWDTQYF.

The J gene is TRBJ2-7, the V gene TRBV7-2; unclear D gene. In germline, CDR1 is SGHTA, CDR2 FQGNSA. The V gene lost 5 bases and the J gene lost 0 bases, with 8 bases spanning the gap. The CDR3 totals 13 residues. The DNA of the CDR3 is TGTGCCAGCAGCCTCGGTCCCTCCTACGAGCAGTACTTC. As protein: CASSLGPSYEQYF. Full variable domain (rest looked up from reference TRBV7-2 and TRBJ2-7): GAGVSQSPSNKVTEKGKDVELRCDPISGHTALYWYRQSLGQGLEFLIYFQGNSAPDKSGLPSDRFSAERTGGSVSTLTIQRTQQEDSAVYLCASSLGPSYEQYFGPGTRLTVT.

This chain uses TRBV20-1 with TRBJ2-1; TRBD2 agrees at 8 bases. Per germline, CDR1 DFQATT and CDR2 SNEGSKA (reference sequence). The CDR3 extends over 14 amino acids. Trimming cost V 3 bases and J 1 base; bases outside gene matches: 2. CDR3 DNA: TGCAGTGCTAGTTCTAGCGGGTCCTACAATGAGCAGTTCTTC. As protein: CSASSSGSYNEQFF.

The V call is TRBV5-1, the J call TRBJ2-1; D might be TRBD2 (5 bases). There are 14 residues in the CDR3. Germline V gives CDR1 SGHRS, CDR2 YFSETQ. V lost 1 base to trimming and J lost 6 bases, with 11 bases between them. CDR3 nucleotides: TGCGCCAGCAGCTTGAATTTAGCGACCAATGAGCAGTTCTTC. Translation gives CASSLNLATNEQFF.

This chain connects TRBV18 to TRBJ1-5, with 10 bases lining up with TRBD1. Germline V CDR1 and CDR2: KGHSH, LQKENI. V trimming: 4 bases; J trimming: 9 bases; junction bases outside the gene matches: 9. There are 15 residues in the CDR3. For the CDR3, the DNA is TGTGCCAGCTCACGAGGGACAGGGGACCTACGGCCCCAGCATTTT. It codes for CASSRGTGDLRPQHF. The entire variable domain, with the rest obtained from reference TRBV18 and TRBJ1-5, is as follows: NAGVMQNPRHLVRRRGQEARLRCSPMKGHSHVYWYRQLPEEGLKFMVYLQKENIIDESGMPKERFSAEFPKEGPSILRIQQVVRGDSAAYFCASSRGTGDLRPQHFGDGTRLSIL.

V is TRBV5-5 and J is TRBJ1-1; D may be TRBD1 (5 bases). The CDR3 runs to 17 residues. Germline loops: CDR1 SGHKS, CDR2 YYEKEE (reference sequence). The V and J ends lost 1 base and 2 bases respectively, with 18 bases between them. CDR3 residues: CASSLSGGTGRNTEAFF. CDR3 in DNA: TGTGCCAGCAGCTTGAGTGGGGGGACTGGGAGAAACACTGAAGCTTTCTTT.

The chain recombines TRBV10-3 with TRBJ1-1; D is perhaps TRBD1 (6 bases). The CDR3 contains 13 residues. Trimming stripped 5 bases from V and 4 bases from J, with 11 bases between. Germline V gene data show CDR1 as ENHRY and CDR2 as SYGVKD. The DNA for the CDR3 is TGTGCCATCAGTAAGGGGGGGGGCACTGAAGCTTTCTTT. Amino acids: CAISKGGGTEAFF.

The chain has TRBV29-1 and TRBJ1-5; 7 bases align to TRBD1. The ends lost 6 bases at V and 1 base at J; junction bases unmatched: 9. Germline V gene lookup returns CDR1 SQVTM and CDR2 ANQGSEA. This CDR3 has 15 residues. The CDR3 sequence is CSVQGGRGSNQPQHF. The CDR3 DNA sequence: TGCAGCGTCCAAGGGGGCAGGGGAAGCAATCAGCCCCAGCATTTT. Complete variable domain (other parts from reference TRBV29-1 and TRBJ1-5): SAVISQKPSRDICQRGTSLTIQCQVDSQVTMMFWYRQQPGQSLTLIATANQGSEATYESGFVIDKFPISRPNLTFSTLTVSNMSPEDSSIYLCSVQGGRGSNQPQHFGDGTRLSIL.

The gene calls are TRBV30 and TRBJ2-3; D may correspond to TRBD1 or TRBD2 (6 bases each). The V end was cut by 4 bases, the J end by 1 base, with 12 bases between. CDR3 length: 14 amino acids. CDR1 and CDR2 (germline): GTSNPN, SVGIG (reference sequence). CDR3 loop: CAWIPGGRTDTQYF. CDR3 coding DNA: TGTGCCTGGATCCCTGGGGGGCGCACAGATACGCAGTATTTT.

J is TRBJ2-3 and V is TRBV5-1, with 9 bases identical to TRBD2. With V trimmed by 2 bases and J by 13 bases, 11 bases remained unmatched. Germline loops: CDR1 SGHRS, CDR2 YFSETQ. This CDR3 is built from 14 residues. In DNA form, the CDR3 reads TGCGCCAGCAGCTTAGCGGGAGGTGAGGGGTCGGAGTATTTT. It encodes CASSLAGGEGSEYF.

The genes are TRBV4-3 and TRBJ2-7; weak D call: TRBD2 (5 bases). V gave up 1 base and J gave up 6 bases, with 13 bases separating them. The CDR3 length is 14 residues. The germline V gene encodes CDR1 LGHNA and CDR2 YSLEER. The CDR3 bases are TGCGCCAGCAGCCAAGTCACAACCGCGGGCGAGCAGTACTTC. Amino acid sequence: CASSQVTTAGEQYF.

This sequence joins TRBV5-1 and TRBJ2-5; 9 positions agree with TRBD1. The J call may be incorrect, as the DNA end agrees better with TRBJ2-7. The CDR3 has 13 amino acids. Per germline, CDR1 SGHRS and CDR2 YFSETQ. CDR3 protein: CASSLDRGYEQYF. The CDR3 region has the DNA TGCGCCAGCAGCCTAGACAGGGGGTACGAGCAGTACTTC.